The 15 T cell receptor beta chains presented below share a single source sample, sequenced in a study of blood T cell repertoires in COVID-19. Method: immunoSEQ multiplex PCR; TCRdb's copy keeps in-frame clones and lacks some. The sample has 300,000 to 350,000 clones; 75% to 90% are singletons. The sample comprised peripheral blood. The receptor source for this set is a woman in her thirties with COVID-19, enrolled during active disease.

The gene calls are TRBV15 and TRBJ2-7; weak D call: TRBD1 (5 bases). Germline CDR1 is LNHNV and CDR2 is YYDKDF (reference sequence). The CDR3 consists of 11 residues. Trimming removed 4 bases at V and 8 bases at J, with 9 bases between. For the CDR3, the DNA is TGTGCCACCAGCACCGACAGCAAGCAGTACTTC. It is translated as CATSTDSKQYF.

The chain is built from TRBV7-8 and TRBJ2-1; no firm D call. CDR3 size: 16 residues. Germline values: CDR1 SGHVS, CDR2 FQNEAQ. V lost 2 bases to trimming and J lost 0 bases, with 11 bases between them. The CDR3, as DNA: TGTGCCAGCAGCTTATATCTATCTGGCTCCTACAATGAGCAGTTCTTC. Residues: CASSLYLSGSYNEQFF.

This clone has just a few counts. The chain has TRBV25-1 and TRBJ1-2, with a possible D match to TRBD1 (6 bases). Germline V gene sequence: CDR1 MGHDK, CDR2 SYGVNS. Trimming pared 1 base from V and 2 bases from J, leaving 14 bases between. The CDR3 sequence is 16 residues long. CDR3 amino acids: CASSELGRGQNYGYTF. In nucleotides, the CDR3 is TGTGCCAGCAGTGAATTAGGCAGGGGTCAAAACTATGGCTACACCTTC.

The V gene is TRBV12-5, the J gene TRBJ2-1; no firm D call. This CDR3 has 14 amino acids. Trimming took off 1 base at V and 7 bases at J, with 11 bases between the two ends. Germline lookup yields CDR1 LGHNT and CDR2 FRNRAP. For the CDR3, the DNA is TGTGCTAGTGGTTTGGGGTCCGGGTGGAATGAGCAGTTCTTC. Amino acids: CASGLGSGWNEQFF.

The chain joins TRBV5-1 to TRBJ2-4; the match to TRBD2 covers 13 bases. In germline, CDR1 is SGHRS, CDR2 YFSETQ. This CDR3 comprises 15 residues. Trimming at V came to 3 bases and at J to 7 bases, leaving 4 bases not matched to a gene. CDR3 nucleotides: TGCGCCAGCAGCTGGACTAGCGGGAGTTATAACATTCAGTACTTC. Its translation is CASSWTSGSYNIQYF.

The chain recombines TRBV14 with TRBJ2-1, with TRBD2 as a possible D gene (6 bases). Germline V CDR1 and CDR2: SGHDN, FVKESK. This CDR3 has 15 amino acids. Deletions cut 4 bases from V and 8 bases from J, with 18 bases between. The CDR3 loop reads CASSRGPSWGDEQFF. Here the CDR3 DNA reads TGTGCCAGCAGCCGGGGTCCTTCCTGGGGGGATGAGCAGTTCTTC.

The chain links TRBV27 to TRBJ2-3; no reliable D call. Trimming removed 8 bases from V and 2 bases from J, with 11 bases in between. The CDR3 covers 13 residues. Per the germline V gene, CDR1 is MNHEY and CDR2 is SMNVEV (reference sequence). Here the CDR3 reads CASGHSYTDTQYF. CDR3 nucleotide sequence: TGTGCCAGCGGGCACTCCTACACAGATACGCAGTATTTT.

The chain combines TRBV7-9 with TRBJ2-7; 9 bases match TRBD1. The V segment lost 5 bases and the J segment 0 bases; nucleotides outside the gene matches: 5. The CDR3 contains 15 residues. Germline V gives CDR1 SEHNR, CDR2 FQNEAQ (reference sequence). Here the CDR3 DNA reads TGTGCCAGCAGCCTCGGACAGGGGAGCTCCTACGAGCAGTACTTC. Residues: CASSLGQGSSYEQYF.

V and J are TRBV9 and TRBJ1-1; D is unresolved. CDR3 length: 13 residues. Germline CDR1 is SGDLS and CDR2 is YYNGEE. V lost 0 bases, J lost 3 bases, and 6 bases lay in between. The CDR3 protein is CASSVGRDTEAFF. The CDR3 nucleotides are TGTGCCAGCAGCGTAGGCCGGGACACTGAAGCTTTCTTT.

The gene calls are TRBV30 and TRBJ1-2; D is possibly TRBD1 (5 bases). Between the trimmed V and J ends, which lost 0 bases and 13 bases, there was a span of 18 bases. There are 13 residues in the CDR3. Germline CDR1 and CDR2: GTSNPN and SVGIG (reference sequence). For the CDR3, the DNA is TGTGCCTGGAGTGTTTCAGGGCAGGGTACCTCCACCTTC. This sequence encodes CAWSVSGQGTSTF.

V and J are TRBV3-1 (or the pseudogene TRBV3-2) and TRBJ2-1, with D hard to call. Between the trimmed V and J ends, which lost 1 base and 8 bases, there was a span of 9 bases. The CDR3 runs to 13 residues. Germline V CDR1 and CDR2: LGHDT, YNNKEL (reference sequence). CDR3 sequence: CASSQGLSYEQFF. As DNA, the CDR3 is TGTGCCAGCAGCCAAGGCCTAAGCTATGAGCAGTTCTTC.

The chain links TRBV7-9 to TRBJ2-5; D may be TRBD2 (6 bases). There are 16 residues in the CDR3. With 1 base removed from V and 0 bases from J, the gap between germline ends came to 12 bases. Germline V gives CDR1 SEHNR, CDR2 FQNEAQ (reference sequence). This CDR3 is CASSLGGGNYQETQYF. CDR3 nucleotides: TGTGCCAGCAGCTTAGGTGGGGGGAATTACCAAGAGACCCAGTACTTC.

V and J are TRBV19 and TRBJ1-1; D gene ambiguous. The CDR3 consists of 14 residues. The germline V and J ends were trimmed by 4 bases and 0 bases, with 9 bases remaining between them. Germline V gene data show CDR1 as LNHDA and CDR2 as SQIVND (reference sequence). CDR3: CASSRGPLNTEAFF. CDR3 DNA sequence: TGTGCCAGTAGTAGAGGCCCACTGAACACTGAAGCTTTCTTT.

The chain uses TRBV15 and TRBJ1-5; possibly TRBD1 for D (5 bases). Germline values: CDR1 LNHNV, CDR2 YYDKDF (reference sequence). Deletions cut 3 bases from V and 6 bases from J, with 12 bases between. This CDR3 comprises 14 residues. The chain's CDR3 is CATSSHRDFQPQHF. CDR3 nucleotides: TGTGCCACCAGCAGCCACCGGGACTTTCAGCCCCAGCATTTT.

The chain couples TRBV4-1 to TRBJ2-7; 7 bases line up with TRBD1. With V trimmed by 5 bases and J by 0 bases, 7 bases remained unmatched. Germline V gives CDR1 MGHRA, CDR2 YSYEKL. CDR3 length: 15 residues. Here the CDR3 DNA reads TGCGCCAGCAGCACTACGGGACAGAGCTCCTACGAGCAGTACTTC. It is translated as CASSTTGQSSYEQYF.